Included here is one TCR beta chain sequence, with context. Its antigen is unknown. This CDR3 spans 11 amino acids. CDR1 is DFQATT and CDR2 is SNEGSKA in the germline V gene (reference sequence). 60 Vbeta and 13 Jbeta primers were used in PCR. Using immunoSEQ multiplex PCR, the repertoire was profiled, and TCRdb retains in-frame clones only, with some absent. The sample has more than 200,000 clones, under 90% seen once. This entry is derived from a study of cytomegalovirus exposure and HLA in healthy donors. The study, taken as a whole, reports: An analysis was carried out later, and it reportedly showed fewer N-insertions in an Asian-associated ancestry cluster than the roughly 670-donor mean. V- and J-gene trimming in TCR beta was tied to a missense DCLRE1C variant by an analysis performed later.

This clonotype was obtained from a human donor in good health. The rearrangement joins TRBV20-1 to TRBJ2-7; D perhaps matches TRBD2 (7 bases). The specimen was PBMCs. CDR3 loop: CTRGRADEQYF. DNA for the CDR3: TGCACAAGGGGGAGGGCCGACGAGCAGTACTTC.